The clone carrying this TCR beta chain was recorded only once. This sample was taken from a study of blood T cell repertoires in COVID-19. Clones were read by immunoSEQ multiplex PCR, and TCRdb kept only the in-frame ones, dropping some. The sample has roughly 340,000 clones, roughly 90% seen once. This CDR3 is built from 16 residues. Unmatched junction bases numbered 6, after V lost 2 bases and J lost 7 bases. CDR1 and CDR2 from the germline V gene are SEHNR and FQNEAQ (reference sequence). This sequence joins TRBV7-9 and TRBJ2-1, with TRBD2 matching 12 bases. Input material: peripheral blood. The clonotype was recovered from a young woman with COVID-19, enrolled during active disease. This chain's CDR3 is CASSLLAGGPLNEQFF. As DNA, the CDR3 is TGTGCCAGCAGCTTACTAGCGGGAGGGCCTTTAAATGAGCAGTTCTTC.